These 21 T cell receptor beta chains originate from one sample sequenced in a study of patients and donors after allogeneic stem cell transplantation. TCRdb independently ran MiXCR on the RT-PCR reads; one entry per CDR3 protein. This sample has about 230,000 distinct CDR3 sequences; roughly 15% occur once, and the top ten carry approximately 10%. The sample was blood, either unsorted or a sorted T cell fraction (not recorded which). The receptors come from a human donor who was either an allogeneic HSCT recipient or a stem cell or donor lymphocyte infusion donor (not recorded which). It is not recorded whose cells these are; they may come from a transplant donor.

This clonotype was seen only a few times. V gene TRBV3-1 combines with J gene TRBJ1-2; 7 bases match TRBD1. With V trimmed by 2 bases and J by 4 bases, 1 base remained unmatched. CDR3 length equals 13 residues. Germline CDR1 is LGHDT and CDR2 is YNNKEL (reference sequence). As DNA, the CDR3 is TGTGCCAGCAGCCAATACAGGGGCTATGGCTACACCTTC. As protein: CASSQYRGYGYTF.

This clonotype showed up just a few times. The chain recombines TRBV20-1 with TRBJ2-7; TRBD1 aligns across 10 bases. The V gene's germline CDR1 is DFQATT and CDR2 SNEGSKA (reference sequence). J lost 3 bases, V lost 0 bases, and 14 bases had no gene match. CDR3 size: 18 residues. CDR3 region: CSARDLSVRGQGIYEQYF. As DNA, the CDR3 is TGCAGTGCTAGAGATCTATCGGTCCGGGGACAGGGGATCTACGAGCAGTACTTC.

A few counts support this clonotype. The chain uses TRBV6-2 or TRBV6-3 and TRBJ1-2; D uncertain. The V end was cut by 7 bases, the J end by 7 bases, with 13 bases between. The CDR3 covers 12 residues. Per germline, CDR1 MNHEY and CDR2 SVGEGT. The DNA of the CDR3 is TGTGCCAGCAATCCTTTGGGAGGTGGCTACACCTTC. Amino acid sequence: CASNPLGGGYTF.

On this clonotype: An end of the junction does not agree with germline; a read error may underlie this. The V and J genes are TRBV29-1 and TRBJ2-3; 7 nucleotides match TRBD2. CDR1 is SQVTM and CDR2 is ANQGSEA in the germline V gene. The CDR3 consists of 13 residues. DNA for the CDR3: TGCAGCGTTAGGGAGACTAGCACAGATAAGCAGTATTTT. Residues: CSVRETSTDKQYF.

In its sample, this clonotype was seen a few times. The chain employs TRBV9 and TRBJ2-1; perhaps TRBD1 as D (6 bases). V was clipped by 0 bases and J by 4 bases, with 17 bases between them. CDR1 and CDR2 from the germline V gene are SGDLS and YYNGEE. The CDR3 runs 17 residues. CDR3 protein: CASSVDGAGVSYNEQFF. CDR3 bases: TGTGCCAGCAGCGTAGATGGGGCAGGGGTCTCTTACAATGAGCAGTTCTTC.

This clonotype has only a few counts. This chain links TRBV27 with TRBJ1-1; 7 nucleotides match TRBD1. V dropped 6 bases and J dropped 5; count of bases not matched to a gene: 6. This CDR3 spans 13 amino acids. From germline, CDR1 is MNHEY and CDR2 SMNVEV (reference sequence). CDR3 nucleotides: TGTGCCAGCAGCGTTACAGGGGCTACTGAAGCTTTCTTT. Protein: CASSVTGATEAFF.

The gene calls are TRBV20-1 and TRBJ2-7, with 8 bases aligning to TRBD1. With 6 bases clipped from V and 1 base from J, the junction kept 8 bases outside the gene matches. This CDR3 comprises 14 residues. Germline CDR1 and CDR2: DFQATT and SNEGSKA (reference sequence). The CDR3 nucleotides are TGCAGTGCCGAGGACCAGGGGGCGTCCTACGAGCAGTACTTC. Protein product: CSAEDQGASYEQYF.

This clonotype was seen repeatedly, ten times or more. The rearrangement uses TRBV20-1 and TRBJ1-1, with no clear D. The germline gives CDR1 DFQATT, CDR2 SNEGSKA (reference sequence). This CDR3 region has 12 residues. V dropped 5 bases and J dropped 0 bases, with 7 bases sitting between them. This chain's CDR3 is CSAFVMNTEAFF. The CDR3 coding sequence is TGCAGTGCTTTCGTGATGAACACTGAAGCTTTCTTT.

A word on this clonotype: Sequence at one end of the junction differs from germline and may be a read error. The J gene is TRBJ2-1, the V gene TRBV7-7, with 7 bases lining up with TRBD2. Germline V gene lookup returns CDR1 SSHAT and CDR2 FNYEAQ (reference sequence). The CDR3 is 15 amino acids. CDR3 nucleotide sequence: TGTGCTAGCAGCGATCGGGGGGTCCCCTACAATGAGCAGTTCTTC. Its protein is CASSDRGVPYNEQFF.

The V call is TRBV24-1, the J call TRBJ1-5; D not certain. Between the trimmed V and J ends, which lost 5 bases and 6 bases, there was a span of 10 bases. Germline V lookup: CDR1 KGHDR, CDR2 SFDVKD. The CDR3 has 13 amino acids. CDR3: CATSVGVSQPQHF. CDR3 sequence (DNA): TGTGCCACCAGTGTCGGGGTGAGTCAGCCCCAGCATTTT.

The chain employs TRBV20-1 and TRBJ2-1; D unclear. From germline, CDR1 is DFQATT and CDR2 SNEGSKA (reference sequence). The V gene lost 3 bases and the J gene lost 5 bases, with 8 bases spanning the gap. The CDR3 runs to 12 residues. In DNA form, the CDR3 reads TGCAGTGCTAGTCTCCAACACAATGAGCAGTTCTTC. The encoded protein is CSASLQHNEQFF.

The chain combines TRBV24-1 with TRBJ2-3; D uncertain. This CDR3 spans 13 amino acids. CDR1 and CDR2 from the germline V gene are KGHDR and SFDVKD. Trimming left V 0 bases short and J 6 bases short, with 6 bases between. In DNA, the CDR3 is TGTGCCACCAGTGATTTGTTGTGGGATACGCAGTATTTT. Protein: CATSDLLWDTQYF.

This clonotype was observed at least ten times. The gene calls are TRBV7-2 and TRBJ2-1, with 11 bases identical to TRBD2. Germline V gives CDR1 SGHTA, CDR2 FQGNSA. CDR3 length: 15 amino acids. J lost 7 bases, V lost 1 base, and 3 bases had no gene match. CDR3 sequence: CASSLGTSGGNEQFF. CDR3 coding DNA: TGTGCCAGCAGCTTAGGCACTAGCGGGGGTAATGAGCAGTTCTTC. Full variable domain (missing parts from reference TRBV7-2 and TRBJ2-1): GAGVSQSPSNKVTEKGKDVELRCDPISGHTALYWYRQSLGQGLEFLIYFQGNSAPDKSGLPSDRFSAERTGGSVSTLTIQRTQQEDSAVYLCASSLGTSGGNEQFFGPGTRLTVL.

This clonotype has at least ten counts. V gene TRBV12-3 or TRBV12-4 combines with J gene TRBJ1-2, with 7 positions matching TRBD1. CDR3 size: 14 residues. V shed 2 bases and J 4 bases; nucleotides not matched to a gene: 4. The DNA for the CDR3 is TGTGCCAGCAGTTTACCGACAGGGATCTATGGCTACACCTTC. This gives the protein CASSLPTGIYGYTF.

This rearrangement joins TRBV6-4 to TRBJ2-1; 13 bases fit TRBD2. V was clipped by 5 bases and J by 6 bases; unmatched bases: 13. The germline V gene has CDR1 MRHNA and CDR2 SNTAGT. This CDR3 is built from 18 residues. The CDR3 spells CASSPGLAGSLGGNEQFF. Written as DNA, the CDR3 is TGTGCCAGCAGTCCGGGACTAGCGGGAAGCTTGGGAGGCAATGAGCAGTTCTTC.

This clonotype came up a few times. The chain carries TRBV23-1 and TRBJ2-3, with 8 positions matching TRBD1. TRBV23-1 is recorded as an ORF, its role being uncertain. CDR3 length equals 18 residues. J was trimmed by 0 bases and V by 2 bases; bases with no gene match: 10. The CDR3 region is CASSQPKDRDRSTDTQYF. The CDR3, as DNA: TGCGCCAGCAGTCAACCAAAGGACCGGGACAGGAGCACAGATACGCAGTATTTT.

The chain carries TRBV6-5 and TRBJ1-6, with 7 bases matching TRBD1. The CDR3 is 15 residues long. The junction had 2 bases not matched to a gene; V was cut back by 1 base and J by 5 bases. Germline V lookup: CDR1 MNHEY, CDR2 SVGAGI. This CDR3 is CASSYLQGDNSPLHF. The DNA of the CDR3 is TGTGCCAGCAGTTACTTGCAGGGGGATAATTCACCCCTCCACTTT.

The chain couples TRBV29-1 to TRBJ2-5; D not resolved. CDR1 is SQVTM and CDR2 is ANQGSEA in the germline V gene. CDR3 size: 13 residues. V dropped 5 bases and J dropped 1 base, with 11 bases sitting between them. The CDR3 nucleotides read TGCAGCGTTACCCGGATCGGCCAAGAGACCCAGTACTTC. Translation: CSVTRIGQETQYF.

The chain couples TRBV3-1 to TRBJ2-3; D is unresolved. CDR3 size: 17 residues. The V and J ends lost 2 bases and 3 bases respectively, with 18 bases between them. Germline V gene lookup returns CDR1 LGHDT and CDR2 YNNKEL (reference sequence). CDR3 residues: CASSQLPGQTRTDTQYF. CDR3 bases: TGTGCCAGCAGCCAACTACCGGGCCAGACGCGTACAGATACGCAGTATTTT.

The table lists this clonotype with many counts. The CDR3 DNA reads TGTGCCAGCAGGTCTGGACCTTTAAGGGAGCAGTACTTC. Protein: CASRSGPLREQYF. The chain employs TRBV7-9 and TRBJ2-7; no reliable D call. The germline V gene has CDR1 SEHNR and CDR2 FQNEAQ (reference sequence). The CDR3 covers 13 residues. V dropped 6 bases and J dropped 7 bases, with 16 bases sitting between them.

The sample holds many counts of this clonotype. In DNA, the CDR3 is TGCGCCAGCAGCTTTTCAGGGCAGAACACTGAAGCTTTCTTT. Encoded protein: CASSFSGQNTEAFF. The chain recombines TRBV5-1 with TRBJ1-1; D might be TRBD1 (5 bases). This CDR3 region has 14 residues. Trimming removed 2 bases from V and 1 base from J, with 9 bases in between. Germline lookup yields CDR1 SGHRS and CDR2 YFSETQ.